These 13 T cell receptor beta chains originate from one sample sequenced in a study of T cell responses to AZD1222 COVID-19 vaccine. Data came from immunoSEQ multiplex PCR; TCRdb stores just in-frame clones and leaves some out. The table shows around 45,000 clones, with 90% occurring only once. The input for sequencing was peripheral blood, taken 28 days after the second AZD1222 dose. All receptors come from an adult who received the AZD1222 COVID-19 vaccine.

This clone was seen only once. J is TRBJ1-3 and V is TRBV5-1; D may be TRBD1 (6 bases). Trimming took 4 bases from V and 0 from J, leaving 14 bases between them. Germline CDR1 SGHRS, CDR2 YFSETQ. The CDR3 runs to 16 residues. DNA of the CDR3: TGCGCCAGCAGCCCCGGGGACACCTTCTCTGGAAACACCATATATTTT. It yields the protein CASSPGDTFSGNTIYF.

V gene TRBV6-6 combines with J gene TRBJ1-2; TRBD1 matches 7 bases. From germline, CDR1 is MNHNY and CDR2 SVGAGI (reference sequence). V lost 6 bases to trimming and J lost 4 bases; unmatched junction nucleotides: 11. This CDR3 is built from 15 residues. The CDR3 DNA is TGTGCCAGCAGACACCCCCTACAGGGGTTCTATGGCTACACCTTC. Translation gives CASRHPLQGFYGYTF.

The chain links TRBV5-6 to TRBJ1-2; 7 nucleotides agree with TRBD1. This CDR3 is 14 amino acids long. V dropped 4 bases and J dropped 7; count of bases not matched to a gene: 10. Per germline, CDR1 SGHDT and CDR2 YYEEEE. CDR3 bases: TGTGCCAGCAGCACGGGGACAGCCCTAAGTGGCTACACCTTC. Amino acids: CASSTGTALSGYTF.

The chain employs TRBV9 and TRBJ2-1; D is uncertain. The CDR3 runs to 14 residues. CDR1 SGDLS and CDR2 YYNGEE come from the germline V gene. V lost 4 bases, J lost 0 bases, and 8 bases lay in between. The CDR3 sequence is CASSPTSSYNEQFF. DNA for the CDR3: TGTGCCAGCAGCCCGACGAGCTCCTACAATGAGCAGTTCTTC.

The chain couples TRBV2 to TRBJ2-5; no definite D call. The CDR3 sequence is 12 residues long. The V gene lost 4 bases and the J gene lost 2 bases, with 5 bases spanning the gap. Germline loops: CDR1 SNHLY, CDR2 FYNNEI. The CDR3 loop reads CASSAGQETQYF. CDR3 sequence (DNA): TGTGCCAGCAGTGCGGGTCAAGAGACCCAGTACTTC.

This chain links TRBV12-3 or TRBV12-4 with TRBJ1-2; a possible D gene is TRBD1 (5 bases). CDR3 length equals 13 residues. V dropped 3 bases and J dropped 8 bases, with 13 bases sitting between them. CDR3 bases: TGTGCCAGCAGTTTGGGGGTGGAAGTGGGCTACACCTTC. Translation: CASSLGVEVGYTF.

J is TRBJ2-7 and V is TRBV27; D perhaps matches TRBD2 (5 bases). The germline V gene encodes CDR1 MNHEY and CDR2 SMNVEV (reference sequence). The germline V and J ends were trimmed by 5 bases and 2 bases, with 13 bases remaining between them. The length of the CDR3 is 14 residues. The CDR3 DNA reads as TGTGCCAGCAGTAATTGGGAGTTTCCCTACGAGCAGTACTTC. Amino acid sequence: CASSNWEFPYEQYF.

The rearrangement links TRBV7-2 to TRBJ1-5; 7 bases match TRBD1. V gave up 1 base and J gave up 7 bases; unmatched junction bases: 19. Looked up from germline, CDR1 is SGHTA and CDR2 is FQGNSA. CDR3 length: 19 amino acids. The CDR3: CASSLVSNLMGQSPQPQHF. The CDR3 DNA is TGTGCCAGCAGCTTAGTTAGCAACTTGATGGGACAGTCGCCCCAGCCCCAGCATTTT.

The J gene is TRBJ2-7, the V gene TRBV6-5; weak D call: TRBD2 (5 bases). The V gene lost 3 bases and the J gene lost 0 bases, with 15 bases spanning the gap. Germline V gene sequence: CDR1 MNHEY, CDR2 SVGAGI. The CDR3 has 16 residues. CDR3 in amino acids: CASSYRRELSSYEQYF. The CDR3 DNA reads TGTGCCAGCAGTTATAGAAGGGAGTTGAGCTCCTACGAGCAGTACTTC.

J is TRBJ2-3 and V is TRBV4-2; D perhaps matches TRBD2 (6 bases). This CDR3 is 14 amino acids long. Germline-derived CDR1 and CDR2 are LGHNA and YNFKEQ. V lost 1 base, J lost 5 bases, and 10 bases lay in between. The CDR3 bases are TGTGCCAGCAGCCAAGCCCGGGGGATAGATACGCAGTATTTT. Residues: CASSQARGIDTQYF.

The chain couples TRBV11-3 to TRBJ1-5; D unresolved. The CDR3 loop spans 15 amino acids. Looked up from germline, CDR1 is SGHNT and CDR2 is YENEEA. V lost 5 bases to trimming and J lost 3 bases, with 14 bases between them. This CDR3 is CASSPQKVINQPQHF. The CDR3 coding sequence is TGTGCCAGCAGCCCACAGAAAGTGATCAATCAGCCCCAGCATTTT.

In its sample, this clone was seen a few times. This chain uses TRBV9 with TRBJ2-3, with D perhaps matching TRBD1 (7 bases). Germline CDR1 is SGDLS and CDR2 is YYNGEE. V lost 4 bases and J lost 0, with 18 bases in between. This CDR3 comprises 17 residues. The CDR3 DNA follows: TGTGCCAGCAGCCTTTCAGGGGGGACTTCTAGCACAGATACGCAGTATTTT. As protein: CASSLSGGTSSTDTQYF.

J is TRBJ2-3 and V is TRBV5-1; 12 bases fit TRBD2. Germline V lookup: CDR1 SGHRS, CDR2 YFSETQ. The CDR3 extends over 21 amino acids. The J segment lost 1 base and the V segment lost 5 bases, leaving 20 bases of the junction unmatched. The CDR3 here is CASRSLSGLAGGRLGTDTQYF. The DNA for the CDR3 is TGCGCCAGCAGAAGTCTCTCGGGTCTAGCGGGGGGGCGTTTAGGCACAGATACGCAGTATTTT.